Each of the 26 T cell receptor beta chains below was sequenced from the same sample in a study of blood T cell repertoires in COVID-19. Method: immunoSEQ multiplex PCR; TCRdb's copy keeps in-frame clones and lacks some. The sample shows about 180,000 clones, around four fifths of them seen only once. Sequences were obtained from peripheral blood. The receptor set was obtained from a woman between 65 and 79 years old with COVID-19, enrolled during active disease.

The chain has TRBV7-3 and TRBJ1-5; the D gene is possibly TRBD1 (5 bases). V shed 4 bases and J shed 4 bases, with 35 bases lying between them. CDR3 size: 22 residues. CDR1 is SGHTA, CDR2 FQGTGA, per germline. The CDR3 spells CASSSPGGTHKGMGGRNQPQHF. The CDR3 DNA reads as TGTGCCAGCAGCTCCCCCGGCGGGACTCACAAGGGGATGGGAGGCCGGAATCAGCCCCAGCATTTT.

V gene TRBV19 combines with J gene TRBJ1-5; 7 bases match TRBD1. Per germline, CDR1 LNHDA and CDR2 SQIVND (reference sequence). The CDR3 consists of 14 residues. The V and J ends lost 4 bases and 5 bases, in that order; junction bases with no gene match: 5. The CDR3 reads CASSKGTEYQPQHF. The DNA for the CDR3 is TGTGCCAGTAGTAAAGGGACAGAATATCAGCCCCAGCATTTT. The full variable domain, in which reference TRBV19 and TRBJ1-5 provide the parts outside the CDR3, is DGGITQSPKYLFRKEGQNVTLSCEQNLNHDAMYWYRQDPGQGLRLIYYSQIVNDFQKGDIAEGYSVSREKKESFPLTVTSAQKNPTAFYLCASSKGTEYQPQHFGDGTRLSIL.

V usage is TRBV19 and J usage is TRBJ1-1; the D gene is possibly TRBD1 (5 bases). Germline V lookup: CDR1 LNHDA, CDR2 SQIVND (reference sequence). The CDR3 length is 13 residues. V was pared by 6 bases and J by 3 bases, with 11 bases between. This CDR3 reads CASRGELYTEAFF. CDR3 sequence (DNA): TGTGCCAGTAGAGGGGAATTGTACACTGAAGCTTTCTTT.

V is TRBV4-1 and J is TRBJ2-2; D might be TRBD1 (5 bases). The V end lost 4 bases, the J end lost 6 bases, and 9 bases lay between the germline ends. The germline CDR1 and CDR2 sequences are MGHRA and YSYEKL. The CDR3 has 13 amino acids. CDR3 coding DNA: TGCGCCAGCAGCCCTTCCAGGGCCGGGGAGCTGTTTTTT. Amino acids: CASSPSRAGELFF.

V is TRBV5-5 and J is TRBJ2-5, with D tentatively TRBD2 (6 bases). The V end lost 2 bases, the J end lost 10 bases, and 12 bases lay between the germline ends. The CDR3 consists of 12 residues. Germline CDR1 reads SGHKS; CDR2 reads YYEKEE (reference sequence). Here the CDR3 reads CASSFFEGGQYF. The CDR3 region has the DNA TGTGCCAGCAGCTTTTTTGAGGGAGGCCAGTACTTC.

J is TRBJ1-5 and V is TRBV30; D might be TRBD1 (6 bases). V was clipped by 1 base and J by 0 bases, with 10 bases between them. CDR1 GTSNPN and CDR2 SVGIG come from the germline V gene (reference sequence). There are 15 residues in the CDR3. DNA for the CDR3: TGTGCCTGGAGTGCCGGGACAATTAGCAATCAGCCCCAGCATTTT. Amino acid sequence: CAWSAGTISNQPQHF.

This sequence joins TRBV11-2 and TRBJ2-3; D uncertain. Germline V gives CDR1 SGHAT, CDR2 FQNNGV. The CDR3 is 11 amino acids. The V end was cut by 6 bases, the J end by 4 bases, with 5 bases between. CDR3 loop: CASSLSDTQYF. Here the CDR3 DNA reads TGTGCCAGCAGTCTATCAGATACGCAGTATTTT.

The chain links TRBV6-5 to TRBJ2-7, with 10 nucleotides matching TRBD2. Germline values: CDR1 MNHEY, CDR2 SVGAGI. The CDR3 has 14 amino acids. Trimming removed 5 bases from V and 2 bases from J; junction bases left unmatched: 3. CDR3 bases: TGTGCCAGCAGTACCCTAGCGGGGGCCTACGAGCAGTACTTC. Translating it yields CASSTLAGAYEQYF.

The J gene is TRBJ2-1, the V gene TRBV2; 9 bases fit TRBD1. CDR1 and CDR2 from the germline V gene are SNHLY and FYNNEI. The CDR3 runs 14 residues. J gave up 4 bases and V 6 bases, and 4 bases lay outside the gene matches. The CDR3 DNA is TGTGCCAGCAGAACGGACAGGGGTTACAATGAGCAGTTCTTC. Translated: CASRTDRGYNEQFF. The full variable domain, with the rest looked up from reference TRBV2 and TRBJ2-1, is EPEVTQTPSHQVTQMGQEVILRCVPISNHLYFYWYRQILGQKVEFLVSFYNNEISEKSEIFDDQFSVERPDGSNFTLKIRSTKLEDSAMYFCASRTDRGYNEQFFGPGTRLTVL.

V usage is TRBV3-1 (or the pseudogene TRBV3-2) and J usage is TRBJ2-6; 9 nucleotides match TRBD1. The CDR3 totals 18 residues. Trimming at V came to 1 base and at J to 0 bases, leaving 4 bases not matched to a gene. The V gene's germline CDR1 is LGHDT and CDR2 YNNKEL (reference sequence). CDR3 sequence reads: CASSQGGQGFSGANVLTF. The CDR3 DNA sequence: TGTGCCAGCAGCCAAGGAGGACAGGGGTTCTCTGGGGCCAACGTCCTGACTTTC.

The chain is built from TRBV28 and TRBJ2-5, with TRBD2 matching 7 bases. Germline V lookup: CDR1 MDHEN, CDR2 SYDVKM. The CDR3 covers 16 residues. Trimming took 2 bases from V and 3 from J; bases not matched to a gene: 9. The CDR3, as DNA: TGTGCCAGCAGTTTAGTACTGGCGGGAGTCGAAGAGACCCAGTACTTC. It specifies CASSLVLAGVEETQYF. The full variable domain, completed using reference TRBV28 and TRBJ2-5, is DVKVTQSSRYLVKRTGEKVFLECVQDMDHENMFWYRQDPGLGLRLIYFSYDVKMKEKGDIPEGYSVSREKKERFSLILESASTNQTSMYLCASSLVLAGVEETQYFGPGTRLLVL.

The chain recombines TRBV27 with TRBJ1-2; 8 nucleotides align to TRBD1. Trimming removed 2 bases from V and 8 bases from J; junction bases left unmatched: 7. From germline, CDR1 is MNHEY and CDR2 SMNVEV (reference sequence). The CDR3 is made up of 14 amino acids. The CDR3 DNA sequence: TGTGCCAGCAGTTTACTGGGACAGGAAGAAGGCTACACCTTC. It translates to CASSLLGQEEGYTF.

J is TRBJ2-3 and V is TRBV27, with no clear D. This CDR3 is 15 amino acids long. The V and J ends lost 6 bases and 2 bases respectively, with 15 bases between them. Germline CDR1 reads MNHEY; CDR2 reads SMNVEV (reference sequence). The DNA of the CDR3 is TGTGCCAGCAGCCCCCGCAGCAGGCCCACAGATACGCAGTATTTT. Its translation is CASSPRSRPTDTQYF.

J is TRBJ2-5 and V is TRBV7-2; TRBD2 aligns across 9 bases. CDR1 SGHTA and CDR2 FQGNSA come from the germline V gene. The CDR3 extends over 15 amino acids. Germline trimming cut 5 bases from V and 5 bases from J; bases unmatched to any gene: 9. In nucleotides, the CDR3 is TGTGCCAGCAGCCCCGGGACTAGCATGGAGGAGACCCAGTACTTC. Its protein is CASSPGTSMEETQYF.

J is TRBJ2-7 and V is TRBV18; 7 bases line up with TRBD2. V was clipped by 2 bases and J by 3 bases; unmatched bases: 16. The CDR3 is 18 residues long. CDR1 KGHSH and CDR2 LQKENI come from the germline V gene. The CDR3 DNA reads TGTGCCAGCTCACCAGGGTCATCTGGCGGGAGTTTTATCTACGAGCAGTACTTC. Translation: CASSPGSSGGSFIYEQYF.

The rearrangement joins TRBV29-1 to TRBJ1-1; D unresolved. The CDR3 has 14 amino acids. CDR1 SQVTM and CDR2 ANQGSEA come from the germline V gene. Trimming pared 2 bases from V and 8 bases from J, leaving 18 bases between. In DNA, the CDR3 is TGCAGCGTTGAACGTTCGTCGGGAGCTGTCGAAGCTTTCTTT. Translated: CSVERSSGAVEAFF.

V and J are TRBV18 and TRBJ1-5; D is unclear. The CDR3 has 14 residues. With 3 bases removed from V and 7 bases from J, the gap between germline ends came to 13 bases. CDR1 is KGHSH, CDR2 LQKENI, per germline. CDR3 region: CASSPTSKKQPQHF. CDR3 sequence (DNA): TGTGCCAGCTCACCCACGTCTAAAAAACAGCCCCAGCATTTT.

This clone was detected once. The chain combines TRBV19 with TRBJ2-1, with 14 bases lining up with TRBD2. The CDR3 totals 16 residues. Germline values: CDR1 LNHDA, CDR2 SQIVND (reference sequence). Trimming took 5 bases from V and 8 from J; bases not matched to a gene: 8. The chain's CDR3 is CASSGETSGRAYEQFF. CDR3 nucleotides: TGTGCCAGTAGTGGGGAGACTAGCGGGAGGGCTTATGAGCAGTTCTTC.

This clone appeared a single time. The rearrangement joins TRBV29-1 to TRBJ2-2, with D uncertain. Trimming removed 1 base from V and 2 bases from J, with 8 bases in between. CDR3 size: 14 residues. Germline loops: CDR1 SQVTM, CDR2 ANQGSEA. The CDR3 region has the DNA TGCAGCGTTGAAGGGCGGCTTAACACCGGGGAGCTGTTTTTT. It codes for CSVEGRLNTGELFF.

This chain uses TRBV7-2 with TRBJ2-3; 8 bases are a match to TRBD1. Germline assignment: CDR1 SGHTA and CDR2 FQGNSA. V shed 5 bases, J shed 6 bases, and the junction held 10 bases outside the gene matches. The CDR3 sequence is 15 residues long. The CDR3 DNA follows: TGTGCCAGCAGCATAACAGGGGGAGGTGCGGATACGCAGTATTTT. This sequence encodes CASSITGGGADTQYF. Combining the CDR3 with reference TRBV7-2 and TRBJ2-3 gives the whole variable domain GAGVSQSPSNKVTEKGKDVELRCDPISGHTALYWYRQSLGQGLEFLIYFQGNSAPDKSGLPSDRFSAERTGGSVSTLTIQRTQQEDSAVYLCASSITGGGADTQYFGPGTRLTVL.

This clone showed up just once. This sequence joins TRBV10-3 and TRBJ2-3, with D possibly matching TRBD2 (6 bases). The ends were cut back, 1 base at V and 2 bases at J, with 16 bases in the middle. Germline CDR1 ENHRY, CDR2 SYGVKD. This CDR3 contains 17 residues. CDR3 coding DNA: TGTGCCATCAGTGAGTTACCTATAGCGGTAACCACAGATACGCAGTATTTT. Translating it yields CAISELPIAVTTDTQYF.

This clone has only one observation. The chain links TRBV28 to TRBJ1-1; maybe TRBD1 (5 bases). The CDR3 is 13 residues long. CDR1 is MDHEN and CDR2 is SYDVKM in the germline V gene. V was clipped by 2 bases and J by 3 bases, with 7 bases between them. The CDR3 region has the DNA TGTGCCAGCAGTTTAACGGGGGACACTGAAGCTTTCTTT. Protein sequence: CASSLTGDTEAFF.

The V gene is TRBV19, the J gene TRBJ2-7, with 7 nucleotides matching TRBD2. The length of the CDR3 is 14 residues. Trimming cost V 2 bases and J 5 bases; bases outside gene matches: 6. Per the germline V gene, CDR1 is LNHDA and CDR2 is SQIVND (reference sequence). The CDR3, as DNA: TGTGCCAGTAGTATAAAAGCGGGACCCCACGAGCAGTACTTC. This translates into CASSIKAGPHEQYF. Full variable domain (remainder filled in from reference TRBV19 and TRBJ2-7): DGGITQSPKYLFRKEGQNVTLSCEQNLNHDAMYWYRQDPGQGLRLIYYSQIVNDFQKGDIAEGYSVSREKKESFPLTVTSAQKNPTAFYLCASSIKAGPHEQYFGPGTRLTVT.

This sequence joins TRBV6-4 and TRBJ2-1, with 8 bases lining up with TRBD2. With V trimmed by 4 bases and J by 6 bases, 8 bases remained unmatched. In germline, CDR1 is MRHNA, CDR2 SNTAGT. The CDR3 loop spans 15 amino acids. CDR3 nucleotides: TGTGCCAGCAGTGGTGAGGCCGGGGGGGGCAATGAGCAGTTCTTC. It specifies CASSGEAGGGNEQFF.

The rearrangement joins TRBV7-2 to TRBJ2-5; D might be TRBD1 (5 bases). Trimming removed 1 base from V and 2 bases from J, with 14 bases in between. CDR3 length: 16 amino acids. Germline V gene lookup returns CDR1 SGHTA and CDR2 FQGNSA. In DNA, the CDR3 is TGTGCCAGCAGCTTAGTTTTCAGGGCGCAACAAGAGACCCAGTACTTC. As protein: CASSLVFRAQQETQYF.

The chain couples TRBV6-5 to TRBJ1-2; 9 bases align to TRBD1. The CDR3 length is 13 residues. The ends lost 8 bases at V and 7 bases at J; junction bases unmatched: 8. Germline CDR1 and CDR2: MNHEY and SVGAGI. The DNA of the CDR3 is TGTGCCAGCTGCAACAGGGGGCGCGGTGGCTACACCTTC. Its protein is CASCNRGRGGYTF.